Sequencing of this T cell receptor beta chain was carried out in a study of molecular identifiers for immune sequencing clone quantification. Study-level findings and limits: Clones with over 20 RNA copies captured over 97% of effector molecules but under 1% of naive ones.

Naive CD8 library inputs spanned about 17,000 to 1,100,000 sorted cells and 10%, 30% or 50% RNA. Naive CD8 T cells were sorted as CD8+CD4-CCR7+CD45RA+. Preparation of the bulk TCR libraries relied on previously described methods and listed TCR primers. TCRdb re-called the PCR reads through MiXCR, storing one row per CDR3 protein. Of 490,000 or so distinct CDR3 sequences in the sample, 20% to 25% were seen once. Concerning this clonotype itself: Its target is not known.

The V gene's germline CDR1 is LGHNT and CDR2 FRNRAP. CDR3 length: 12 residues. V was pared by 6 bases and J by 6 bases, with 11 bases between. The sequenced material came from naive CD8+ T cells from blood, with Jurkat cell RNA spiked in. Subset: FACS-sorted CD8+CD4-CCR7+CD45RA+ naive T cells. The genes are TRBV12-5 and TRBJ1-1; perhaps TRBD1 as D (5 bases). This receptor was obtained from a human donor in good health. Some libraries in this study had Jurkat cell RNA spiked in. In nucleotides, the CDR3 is TGTGCTAGTGGGGCGGGCAGGGCTGAAGCTTTCTTT. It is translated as CASGAGRAEAFF.